Presented here are 23 T cell receptor beta chains from one specimen sequenced in a study of blood T cell repertoires in COVID-19. Sequencing was performed with immunoSEQ multiplex PCR; in TCRdb, only in-frame clones are kept and a portion is missing. Of some 64,000 clones listed, 70% to 90% are singletons. Sequenced: peripheral blood. These receptors were taken from an older man with acute or convalescent COVID-19.

The rearrangement links TRBV5-6 to TRBJ1-5, with D perhaps TRBD1 (5 bases). The V end lost 1 base, the J end lost 4 bases, and 12 bases lay between the germline ends. The CDR3 sequence is 15 residues long. Germline loops: CDR1 SGHDT, CDR2 YYEEEE. The CDR3 loop reads CASSLWGRVNQPQHF. The CDR3 bases are TGTGCCAGCAGCTTGTGGGGCAGGGTGAATCAGCCCCAGCATTTT.

This chain uses TRBV4-2 with TRBJ2-6; D is unclear. Per the germline V gene, CDR1 is LGHNA and CDR2 is YNFKEQ. Between the trimmed V and J ends, which lost 0 bases and 0 bases, there was a span of 6 bases. CDR3 size: 16 residues. CDR3 sequence reads: CASSQDPDSGANVLTF. CDR3 nucleotides: TGTGCCAGCAGCCAAGATCCAGACTCTGGGGCCAACGTCCTGACTTTC.

V gene TRBV9 combines with J gene TRBJ2-2; D is undetermined. The germline gives CDR1 SGDLS, CDR2 YYNGEE. The CDR3 spans 16 residues. The V and J ends lost 4 bases and 1 base respectively, with 14 bases between them. The DNA of the CDR3 is TGTGCCAGCAGCCCCCGTTCGTCCGGGAACACCGGGGAGCTGTTTTTT. Its protein product is CASSPRSSGNTGELFF.

The chain recombines TRBV5-1 with TRBJ2-7; 8 positions agree with TRBD1. The ends lost 4 bases at V and 7 bases at J; junction bases unmatched: 16. This CDR3 has 16 amino acids. Germline lookup yields CDR1 SGHRS and CDR2 YFSETQ. CDR3 nucleotides: TGCGCCAGCAGCGTCGGGACAGCGACCAGACAGGGGGAGCAGTACTTC. It is translated as CASSVGTATRQGEQYF.

In this sample, this clone turned up once. The chain has TRBV6-5 and TRBJ1-2; D gene unclear. The CDR3 spans 15 residues. CDR1 and CDR2 (germline): MNHEY, SVGAGI. V dropped 10 bases and J dropped 6 bases, with 24 bases sitting between them. CDR3 nucleotides: TGTGCCACCAAGACAAGACCCAATATCCAGCATGGCTACACCTTC. Amino acids: CATKTRPNIQHGYTF.

The chain links TRBV7-2 to TRBJ2-5; TRBD1 matches at 9 bases. Trimming removed 3 bases from V and 5 bases from J; junction bases left unmatched: 4. This CDR3 comprises 14 residues. CDR1 is SGHTA, CDR2 FQGNSA, per germline. CDR3 in DNA: TGTGCCAGCAGCTTGGCCGGGACAGGGGAGACCCAGTACTTC. It translates to CASSLAGTGETQYF. Complete variable domain (other parts from reference TRBV7-2 and TRBJ2-5): GAGVSQSPSNKVTEKGKDVELRCDPISGHTALYWYRQSLGQGLEFLIYFQGNSAPDKSGLPSDRFSAERTGGSVSTLTIQRTQQEDSAVYLCASSLAGTGETQYFGPGTRLLVL.

This rearrangement joins TRBV19 to TRBJ1-5; unclear D gene. CDR1 and CDR2 (germline): LNHDA, SQIVND (reference sequence). CDR3 length: 17 amino acids. V gave up 5 bases and J gave up 9 bases, with 26 bases separating them. The CDR3 is CASSVSGGRGGYRPQHF. The CDR3 DNA is TGTGCCAGTAGTGTCTCCGGAGGACGAGGAGGTTATCGGCCCCAGCATTTT.

The gene calls are TRBV5-1 and TRBJ2-1, with 12 nucleotides matching TRBD2. Per germline, CDR1 SGHRS and CDR2 YFSETQ. The V gene end was trimmed by 5 bases and the J gene end by 10 bases; junction bases not matched to a gene: 7. The CDR3 is made up of 14 amino acids. The CDR3 sequence: CASRTSGGHWEQFF. DNA for the CDR3: TGCGCCAGCAGGACTAGCGGGGGACACTGGGAGCAGTTCTTC.

This rearrangement joins TRBV9 to TRBJ2-1, with D tentatively TRBD2 (5 bases). The CDR3 length is 13 residues. The V and J ends lost 1 base and 8 bases respectively, with 10 bases between them. The V gene's germline CDR1 is SGDLS and CDR2 YYNGEE. CDR3 in amino acids: CASSVTRCYEQFF. The CDR3 nucleotides read TGTGCCAGCAGCGTAACTAGGTGCTATGAGCAGTTCTTC.

The chain combines TRBV6-5 with TRBJ2-1; 12 bases line up with TRBD2. V gave up 0 bases and J gave up 10 bases; unmatched junction bases: 7. The CDR3 contains 16 residues. Germline loops: CDR1 MNHEY, CDR2 SVGAGI. The CDR3 DNA sequence: TGTGCCAGCAGTTACTCGGAGACTAGCGGGGGACTGGAGCAGTTCTTC. Protein product: CASSYSETSGGLEQFF.

The genes are TRBV3-1 (or the pseudogene TRBV3-2) and TRBJ1-2; D might be TRBD1 (5 bases). The germline V gene encodes CDR1 LGHDT and CDR2 YNNKEL (reference sequence). The CDR3 totals 14 residues. V was shortened by 0 bases and J by 4 bases, with 9 bases between the two germline ends. CDR3 coding DNA: TGTGCCAGCAGCCAAGAGGGGGGTAGCTATGGCTACACCTTC. Residues: CASSQEGGSYGYTF.

The V and J genes are TRBV7-3 and TRBJ2-2; D ambiguous. The CDR3 totals 13 residues. Germline CDR1 and CDR2: SGHTA and FQGTGA. V was pared by 5 bases and J by 7 bases, with 11 bases between. CDR3 amino acids: CASSQFAYGELFF. CDR3 DNA sequence: TGTGCCAGCAGCCAATTCGCCTACGGGGAGCTGTTTTTT.

This clone has a single count. The chain couples TRBV6-6 to TRBJ2-2; 7 bases are shared with TRBD2. Germline lookup yields CDR1 MNHNY and CDR2 SVGAGI (reference sequence). The CDR3 length is 16 residues. V lost 5 bases, J lost 4 bases, and 10 bases stayed unmatched. The CDR3 nucleotides are TGTGCCAGCAGTCATTCGCGGGGGACTGGCACCGGGGAGCTGTTTTTT. Translated, it gives CASSHSRGTGTGELFF.

The V call is TRBV27, the J call TRBJ2-1; possible D gene TRBD1, 5 bases. The germline CDR1 and CDR2 sequences are MNHEY and SMNVEV (reference sequence). V shed 7 bases and J shed 1 base, with 17 bases lying between them. This CDR3 is built from 16 residues. The CDR3 DNA reads as TGTGCCAGCAATATTTTGGGGCAGGGTTCCTACAATGAGCAGTTCTTC. Its protein is CASNILGQGSYNEQFF.

The sample holds one count of this clone. The chain uses TRBV19 and TRBJ2-1; 8 bases match TRBD2. This CDR3 is 14 amino acids long. Germline CDR1 reads LNHDA; CDR2 reads SQIVND (reference sequence). V lost 1 base to trimming and J lost 6 bases; unmatched junction nucleotides: 2. CDR3 in amino acids: CASSIGLARNEQFF. CDR3 nucleotide sequence: TGTGCCAGTAGTATAGGACTAGCGCGCAATGAGCAGTTCTTC.

V gene TRBV3-1 (or the pseudogene TRBV3-2) combines with J gene TRBJ2-1; D is uncertain. This CDR3 has 12 amino acids. V lost 0 bases to trimming and J lost 15 bases, with 12 bases between them. Germline-derived CDR1 and CDR2 are LGHDT and YNNKEL (reference sequence). CDR3 sequence: CASSQDPLARFF. CDR3 in DNA: TGTGCCAGCAGCCAAGATCCACTCGCTAGGTTCTTC.

The chain employs TRBV5-1 and TRBJ2-3; TRBD2 agrees at 13 bases. V was clipped by 2 bases and J by 6 bases; unmatched bases: 3. The CDR3 sequence is 15 residues long. Germline lookup yields CDR1 SGHRS and CDR2 YFSETQ. CDR3 bases: TGCGCCAGCAGCTTCGGGACTAGCGGGGAGGATACGCAGTATTTT. It codes for CASSFGTSGEDTQYF.

This chain connects TRBV7-2 to TRBJ1-2; D call uncertain. Between the trimmed V and J ends, which lost 5 bases and 4 bases, there was a span of 17 bases. The CDR3 runs 15 residues. CDR1 SGHTA and CDR2 FQGNSA come from the germline V gene. As DNA, the CDR3 is TGTGCCAGCAGCCCCCGGGGAGGCATGGGCTATGGCTACACCTTC. It encodes CASSPRGGMGYGYTF.

V usage is TRBV9 and J usage is TRBJ1-2, with 9 bases that match TRBD1. CDR1 is SGDLS, CDR2 YYNGEE, per germline. Trimming at V came to 3 bases and at J to 4 bases, leaving 4 bases not matched to a gene. This CDR3 comprises 14 residues. The CDR3 region is CASSAQGAVYGYTF. CDR3 bases: TGTGCCAGCAGCGCACAGGGGGCTGTCTATGGCTACACCTTC.

V gene TRBV6-5 combines with J gene TRBJ1-5, with 8 positions matching TRBD1. After removal of 6 bases from V and 4 bases from J, the junction contained 8 bases not matched to a gene. Germline values: CDR1 MNHEY, CDR2 SVGAGI. The CDR3 contains 15 residues. The CDR3 nucleotides are TGTGCCAGCAGCCCCGACAGGGGCGCTAATCAGCCCCAGCATTTT. Translated: CASSPDRGANQPQHF.

This clone was counted once. In nucleotides, the CDR3 is TGTGCCAGCAGCTCACTAGCGGGGACCTACGAGCAGTACTTC. It codes for CASSSLAGTYEQYF. The rearrangement joins TRBV7-2 to TRBJ2-7; 10 bases align to TRBD2. The CDR3 is 14 residues long. Per the germline V gene, CDR1 is SGHTA and CDR2 is FQGNSA. The trim removed 4 bases at V and 2 bases at J, leaving 2 bases unmatched.

This rearrangement joins TRBV7-9 to TRBJ1-6, with D possibly matching TRBD1 (6 bases). Germline CDR1 and CDR2: SEHNR and FQNEAQ (reference sequence). The CDR3 runs to 16 residues. With 4 bases removed from V and 2 bases from J, the gap between germline ends came to 12 bases. CDR3 DNA: TGTGCCAGCAGCTCAGACAGGTTCCCCTATAATTCACCCCTCCACTTT. This codes for CASSSDRFPYNSPLHF.

The gene calls are TRBV6-5 and TRBJ2-7, with 7 positions matching TRBD2. CDR1 is MNHEY, CDR2 SVGAGI, per germline. V was pared by 8 bases and J by 2 bases, with 3 bases of the junction left unmatched. The CDR3 consists of 12 residues. In DNA form, the CDR3 reads TGTGCCAGCCGGGGGGTTGCCTACGAGCAGTACTTC. Protein: CASRGVAYEQYF.